Presented here are 26 T cell receptor beta chains from one specimen sequenced in a study of T cell responses to AZD1222 COVID-19 vaccine. Profiling relied on immunoSEQ multiplex PCR, and the TCRdb table lists in-frame clones only, not all of them. The sample lists 150,000 to 200,000 clones, 85% to 95% occurring once. The sample was peripheral blood, taken on day 0 of AZD1222 vaccination. These receptors were taken from an adult in good health.

This clone was observed a single time. The chain has TRBV5-1 and TRBJ2-7; either TRBD1 or TRBD2 may supply D (5 bases each). Germline V gives CDR1 SGHRS, CDR2 YFSETQ. This CDR3 spans 14 amino acids. V lost 2 bases, J lost 0 bases, and 9 bases lay in between. The CDR3 DNA follows: TGCGCCAGCAGCTTTGAGGGGAGCTCCTACGAGCAGTACTTC. It is translated as CASSFEGSSYEQYF.

CDR3 bases: TGTGCCAGCAGTTTGGAACAGGGGTATATGAACACTGAAGCTTTCTTT. It encodes CASSLEQGYMNTEAFF. The genes are TRBV28 and TRBJ1-1, with 7 bases identical to TRBD1. This CDR3 spans 16 amino acids. Germline trimming cut 3 bases from V and 0 bases from J; bases unmatched to any gene: 7. CDR1 and CDR2 (germline): MDHEN, SYDVKM.

This chain joins TRBV7-9 and TRBJ1-3; D is unresolved. Germline assignment: CDR1 SEHNR and CDR2 FQNEAQ (reference sequence). The ends were cut back, 5 bases at V and 16 bases at J, with 36 bases in the middle. The CDR3 has 18 residues. DNA for the CDR3: TGTGCCAGCAGCAAGAACCTTTTCGACGTTACTCTTGAAACACCGGGTTATTTT. Translated: CASSKNLFDVTLETPGYF.

The chain couples TRBV10-3 to TRBJ1-5; no clear D. Deletions cut 4 bases from V and 5 bases from J, with 9 bases between. CDR1 and CDR2 from the germline V gene are ENHRY and SYGVKD. The CDR3 extends over 13 amino acids. This CDR3 reads CAISGSSDQPQHF. In DNA, the CDR3 is TGTGCCATCAGTGGGTCCTCGGATCAGCCCCAGCATTTT.

The CDR3 here is CAWSPDSPYEQYF. CDR3 coding DNA: TGTGCCTGGAGCCCCGATTCCCCCTACGAGCAGTACTTC. This chain connects TRBV30 to TRBJ2-7; no clear D gene. V was pared by 3 bases and J by 2 bases, with 11 bases between. The germline V gene encodes CDR1 GTSNPN and CDR2 SVGIG (reference sequence). The CDR3 is made up of 13 amino acids.

V and J are TRBV18 and TRBJ1-1; maybe TRBD1 (5 bases). CDR3 size: 17 residues. Trimming took off 2 bases at V and 5 bases at J, with 21 bases between the two ends. Germline CDR1 KGHSH, CDR2 LQKENI. CDR3 protein: CASSPTTPVGGWTEAFF. CDR3 bases: TGTGCCAGCTCACCAACGACACCTGTTGGGGGTTGGACTGAAGCTTTCTTT.

This clone was counted only a few times. This chain links TRBV6-6 with TRBJ2-2; D gene ambiguous. The germline CDR1 and CDR2 sequences are MNHNY and SVGAGI (reference sequence). The CDR3 is 13 amino acids. Trimming took 8 bases from V and 6 from J, leaving 13 bases between them. The CDR3 bases are TGTGCCAGCTCCGTTGAAGTACCCGGGGAGCTGTTTTTT. Translated, it gives CASSVEVPGELFF.

The chain couples TRBV13 to TRBJ2-3; no definite D call. Germline V CDR1 and CDR2: PRHDT, FYEKMQ (reference sequence). The CDR3 contains 15 residues. V was shortened by 5 bases and J by 2 bases, with 14 bases between the two germline ends. The CDR3 spells CASSPLRGVTDTQYF. Written as DNA, the CDR3 is TGTGCCAGCAGCCCGCTGCGTGGGGTCACAGATACGCAGTATTTT.

This clone was observed a single time. The chain carries TRBV7-8 and TRBJ2-7; maybe TRBD2 (6 bases). Germline assignment: CDR1 SGHVS and CDR2 FQNEAQ. Trimming cost V 0 bases and J 2 bases, with 11 bases left between them. This CDR3 contains 15 residues. The CDR3 here is CASSLALGGPYEQYF. CDR3 DNA: TGTGCCAGCAGCTTAGCCCTGGGGGGTCCCTACGAGCAGTACTTC.

The chain links TRBV15 to TRBJ2-2, with 9 bases aligning to TRBD2. V was clipped by 1 base and J by 6 bases; unmatched bases: 15. The CDR3 is 19 amino acids. Per the germline V gene, CDR1 is LNHNV and CDR2 is YYDKDF (reference sequence). DNA for the CDR3: TGTGCCACCAGCAGAGGGGGTAGCGGGGGCCATGTCTGGGCCGGGGAGCTGTTTTTT. This sequence encodes CATSRGGSGGHVWAGELFF.

The V call is TRBV7-6, the J call TRBJ2-7; TRBD2 matches 9 bases. Germline loops: CDR1 SGHVS, CDR2 FNYEAQ. The CDR3 runs to 13 residues. After removal of 5 bases from V and 5 bases from J, the junction contained 4 bases not matched to a gene. The CDR3 DNA reads as TGTGCCAGCAGCCTAGGGACTAGCCACGAGCAGTACTTC. The encoded protein is CASSLGTSHEQYF.

The chain couples TRBV18 to TRBJ2-2; D possibly matches TRBD1 or TRBD2 (5 bases each). The V end was cut by 3 bases, the J end by 0 bases, with 14 bases between. The CDR3 totals 17 residues. The germline CDR1 and CDR2 sequences are KGHSH and LQKENI. In DNA form, the CDR3 reads TGTGCCAGCTCACCGATGACCGGGACCGCGAACACCGGGGAGCTGTTTTTT. Its protein product is CASSPMTGTANTGELFF.

The V and J genes are TRBV27 and TRBJ1-2; D is uncertain. The CDR3 runs 13 residues. V lost 5 bases and J 0 bases, leaving 7 bases between the germline ends. Germline assignment: CDR1 MNHEY and CDR2 SMNVEV (reference sequence). CDR3 bases: TGTGCCAGCAGTCTGATTCCTAACTATGGCTACACCTTC. Translated: CASSLIPNYGYTF.

The chain links TRBV5-5 to TRBJ1-2; 8 nucleotides match TRBD1. The CDR3 is 15 residues long. The V gene's germline CDR1 is SGHKS and CDR2 YYEKEE (reference sequence). The J segment lost 4 bases and the V segment lost 0 bases, leaving 5 bases of the junction unmatched. DNA of the CDR3: TGTGCCAGCAGCTTGGACTCAGGGGGCGCCTATGGCTACACCTTC. Translated, it gives CASSLDSGGAYGYTF.

The chain carries TRBV6-5 and TRBJ2-7; 8 bases match TRBD1. The CDR3 consists of 12 residues. Germline-derived CDR1 and CDR2 are MNHEY and SVGAGI. V shed 5 bases and J 6 bases; nucleotides not matched to a gene: 3. The CDR3 reads CASSRQGSEQYF. The DNA for the CDR3 is TGTGCCAGCAGTAGACAGGGGAGCGAGCAGTACTTC.

The chain combines TRBV27 with TRBJ2-1; D remains unclear. V was pared by 8 bases and J by 8 bases, with 16 bases between. Germline-derived CDR1 and CDR2 are MNHEY and SMNVEV (reference sequence). The CDR3 has 13 amino acids. CDR3 sequence: CASCPIPAYEQFF. CDR3 coding DNA: TGTGCCAGCTGTCCCATTCCCGCCTATGAGCAGTTCTTC.

V usage is TRBV4-3 and J usage is TRBJ2-7, with D perhaps matching TRBD1 (6 bases). The CDR3 runs 13 residues. Germline V gene sequence: CDR1 LGHNA, CDR2 YSLEER. V was clipped by 3 bases and J by 4 bases, with 10 bases between them. The CDR3 loop is CASSQGASYEQYF. The CDR3 region has the DNA TGCGCCAGCAGCCAGGGGGCTTCGTACGAGCAGTACTTC.

This clone was seen just once. The chain couples TRBV7-2 to TRBJ2-3, with unresolved D. This CDR3 contains 15 residues. The ends were cut back, 4 bases at V and 3 bases at J, with 14 bases in the middle. Looked up from germline, CDR1 is SGHTA and CDR2 is FQGNSA. The chain's CDR3 is CASSSRALGTDTQYF. CDR3 in DNA: TGTGCCAGCAGCTCGCGTGCGCTGGGGACAGATACGCAGTATTTT. Complete variable domain (other parts from reference TRBV7-2 and TRBJ2-3): GAGVSQSPSNKVTEKGKDVELRCDPISGHTALYWYRQSLGQGLEFLIYFQGNSAPDKSGLPSDRFSAERTGGSVSTLTIQRTQQEDSAVYLCASSSRALGTDTQYFGPGTRLTVL.

This chain links TRBV28 with TRBJ2-3; 12 bases fit TRBD2. The CDR3 loop spans 16 amino acids. Germline trimming cut 5 bases from V and 6 bases from J; bases unmatched to any gene: 9. Germline loops: CDR1 MDHEN, CDR2 SYDVKM. CDR3 sequence reads: CASSPTSGGPRDTQYF. The DNA of the CDR3 is TGTGCCAGCAGTCCGACTAGCGGGGGACCTCGGGATACGCAGTATTTT.

The V gene is TRBV2, the J gene TRBJ2-7; tentatively, D is TRBD2 (5 bases). V lost 6 bases and J 3 bases, leaving 15 bases between the germline ends. The CDR3 contains 14 residues. Germline V lookup: CDR1 SNHLY, CDR2 FYNNEI. The CDR3 DNA reads TGTGCCAGCAGGAACGGGGAGCCGATCTACGAGCAGTACTTC. Translating gives CASRNGEPIYEQYF.

V usage is TRBV10-3 and J usage is TRBJ1-1; no clear D gene. CDR1 ENHRY and CDR2 SYGVKD come from the germline V gene. Trimming pared 4 bases from V and 1 base from J, leaving 10 bases between. The CDR3 covers 14 residues. The CDR3 DNA reads as TGTGCCATCAGTGGTGGGGTCGGGAACACTGAAGCTTTCTTT. Residues: CAISGGVGNTEAFF.

The DNA of the CDR3 is TGCGCCAGCAGTTACAGGGGGCAAGAGACCCAGTACTTC. Translation: CASSYRGQETQYF. V usage is TRBV4-1 and J usage is TRBJ2-5, with 8 bases that match TRBD1. This CDR3 is 13 amino acids long. Germline trimming cut 6 bases from V and 2 bases from J; bases unmatched to any gene: 2. CDR1 is MGHRA and CDR2 is YSYEKL in the germline V gene.

In DNA, the CDR3 is TGTGCCACCAGTGATCCCGACAGGGACTATGGCTACACCTTC. It yields the protein CATSDPDRDYGYTF. V is TRBV24-1 and J is TRBJ1-2; TRBD1 matches at 7 bases. Germline CDR1 is KGHDR and CDR2 is SFDVKD. This CDR3 contains 14 residues. The trim removed 3 bases at V and 3 bases at J, leaving 3 bases unmatched.

V usage is TRBV7-9 and J usage is TRBJ1-1, with 8 positions matching TRBD1. Trimming removed 4 bases from V and 6 bases from J; junction bases left unmatched: 13. Germline assignment: CDR1 SEHNR and CDR2 FQNEAQ (reference sequence). This CDR3 comprises 16 residues. The CDR3 here is CASSSAGGLKMAEAFF. The DNA for the CDR3 is TGTGCCAGCAGCTCAGCAGGGGGCCTGAAGATGGCTGAAGCTTTCTTT. Full variable domain (rest looked up from reference TRBV7-9 and TRBJ1-1): DTGVSQNPRHKITKRGQNVTFRCDPISEHNRLYWYRQTLGQGPEFLTYFQNEAQLEKSRLLSDRFSAERPKGSFSTLEIQRTEQGDSAMYLCASSSAGGLKMAEAFFGQGTRLTVV.

This clone occurred once. V and J are TRBV5-1 and TRBJ1-3, with D possibly matching TRBD1 (6 bases). Germline loops: CDR1 SGHRS, CDR2 YFSETQ. CDR3 size: 16 residues. Trimming removed 0 bases from V and 2 bases from J, with 12 bases in between. CDR3 nucleotide sequence: TGCGCCAGCAGCTTGGTGATGGGGGCAACTGGAAACACCATATATTTT. It is translated as CASSLVMGATGNTIYF.

V usage is TRBV6-2 or TRBV6-3 and J usage is TRBJ1-1; D is ambiguous. Per germline, CDR1 MNHEY and CDR2 SVGEGT. This CDR3 is built from 12 residues. V shed 3 bases and J shed 0 bases, with 2 bases lying between them. DNA for the CDR3: TGTGCCAGCAGTTATGTGAACACTGAAGCTTTCTTT. Translating it yields CASSYVNTEAFF.